These T cell receptor beta chains were read from a single sample in a study of blood T cell repertoires in COVID-19. Clones were sequenced by immunoSEQ multiplex PCR, and TCRdb holds only the in-frame ones, with some missing. Of some 70,000 clones listed, roughly 84% are singletons. The sequenced sample was peripheral blood. These receptors all stem from an older man with active or convalescent COVID-19. CDR3s include the opening cysteine and the closing phenylalanine or tryptophan. Fields, in order: CDR3 protein, CDR3 DNA, D gene, J gene, V gene, clone size. D genes are given only for firm matches. Size tells how often a clone was seen (once, few, many) or the class of an expanded clone, and some rows leave it out.

CDR3: CAYRASQGDNEQFF
DNA: TGTGCTTATAGGGCCTCACAGGGCGACAATGAGCAGTTCTTC
D: .
J: TRBJ2-1
V: TRBV6-5
size: .

CDR3: CASSARGAGAKYEQYF
DNA: TGTGCCAGTAGCGCTCGGGGAGCGGGAGCCAAATACGAGCAGTACTTC
D: TRBD2
J: TRBJ2-7
V: TRBV19
size: .

CDR3: CASSALTGLYGYTF
DNA: TGCGCCAGCAGCGCCCTGACAGGGCTCTATGGCTACACCTTC
D: TRBD1
J: TRBJ1-2
V: TRBV5-1
size: .

CDR3: CASSPKVTGTDTQYF
DNA: TGTGCCAGCTCACCAAAGGTCACCGGGACAGATACGCAGTATTTT
D: .
J: TRBJ2-3
V: TRBV18
size: .

CDR3: CASRVEGAGALNTGELFF
DNA: TGTGCCAGCAGGGTTGAGGGAGCGGGGGCTCTGAACACCGGGGAGCTGTTTTTT
D: TRBD2
J: TRBJ2-2
V: TRBV2
size: once

CDR3: CSVEVEVKSSYEQYF
DNA: TGCAGCGTTGAAGTGGAGGTTAAGAGCTCCTACGAGCAGTACTTC
D: .
J: TRBJ2-7
V: TRBV29-1
size: .

CDR3: CASSLSGGLSYNEQFF
DNA: TGTGCCAGCAGTTTATCGGGAGGCTTGTCCTACAATGAGCAGTTCTTC
D: .
J: TRBJ2-1
V: TRBV27
size: .

CDR3: CASSGGVAGPSNEQFF
DNA: TGTGCCAGCAGTGGTGGGGTAGCGGGACCTTCTAATGAGCAGTTCTTC
D: TRBD2
J: TRBJ2-1
V: TRBV2
size: .

CDR3: CSVRRGGTDTQYF
DNA: TGCAGCGTCCGGCGGGGGGGCACAGATACGCAGTATTTT
D: TRBD2
J: TRBJ2-3
V: TRBV29-1
size: .

CDR3: CASSRPGQGARISYEQYF
DNA: TGTGCCAGCAGCAGGCCGGGACAGGGGGCGCGGATCTCCTACGAGCAGTACTTC
D: TRBD1
J: TRBJ2-7
V: TRBV3-1/TRBV3-2
size: .

CDR3: CASSRTSGTYNEQFF
DNA: TGCGCCAGCAGCCGGACTAGCGGGACATACAATGAGCAGTTCTTC
D: TRBD2
J: TRBJ2-1
V: TRBV5-1
size: .

CDR3: CASSSLTEAFF
DNA: TGTGCCAGCAGCTCTCTTACTGAAGCTTTCTTT
D: .
J: TRBJ1-1
V: TRBV7-2
size: .

CDR3: CASSWTSGEYEQYF
DNA: TGTGCCAGCAGTTGGACTAGCGGGGAATACGAGCAGTACTTC
D: TRBD2
J: TRBJ2-7
V: TRBV6-5
size: .

CDR3: CAWSLQGTEAFF
DNA: TGTGCCTGGAGCCTCCAGGGAACTGAAGCTTTCTTT
D: .
J: TRBJ1-1
V: TRBV30
size: .

CDR3: CASSHTGGMSYGYTF
DNA: TGTGCCAGCAGTCATACAGGGGGAATGAGCTATGGCTACACCTTC
D: TRBD1
J: TRBJ1-2
V: TRBV7-2
size: .

CDR3: CASSPAYGQGYNEQFF
DNA: TGTGCCAGCAGCCCTGCGTATGGACAGGGATACAATGAGCAGTTCTTC
D: TRBD1
J: TRBJ2-1
V: TRBV13
size: .

CDR3: CAISESRDSNQPQHF
DNA: TGTGCCATCAGTGAGTCGCGAGATAGCAATCAGCCCCAGCATTTT
D: .
J: TRBJ1-5
V: TRBV10-3
size: .

CDR3: CASSQGWTPPRYEQYF
DNA: TGTGCCAGCAGCCAAGGATGGACACCCCCTCGCTACGAGCAGTACTTC
D: .
J: TRBJ2-7
V: TRBV3-1/TRBV3-2
size: .

CDR3: CASSVGTVMNTEAFF
DNA: TGTGCCAGCAGCGTAGGGACAGTCATGAACACTGAAGCTTTCTTT
D: .
J: TRBJ1-1
V: TRBV9
size: .

CDR3: CASSPFGDTDTQYF
DNA: TGTGCCAGCAGCCCCTTTGGAGACACAGATACGCAGTATTTT
D: .
J: TRBJ2-3
V: TRBV3-1/TRBV3-2
size: .

CDR3: CASSPPGQPQETQYF
DNA: TGTGCCAGCTCACCACCAGGACAGCCCCAAGAGACCCAGTACTTC
D: .
J: TRBJ2-5
V: TRBV18
size: once

CDR3: CASSRTGTKETQYF
DNA: TGCGCCAGCAGCCGTACCGGGACTAAAGAGACCCAGTACTTC
D: TRBD2
J: TRBJ2-5
V: TRBV5-1
size: .

CDR3: CASSFWGGADEQYF
DNA: TGTGCCAGCAGTTTTTGGGGGGGAGCTGATGAGCAGTACTTC
D: TRBD2
J: TRBJ2-7
V: TRBV28
size: .

CDR3: CASSFRDVDTQYF
DNA: TGCGCCAGCAGCTTTCGGGATGTGGATACGCAGTATTTT
D: .
J: TRBJ2-3
V: TRBV5-1
size: .

CDR3: CASSEALQLREQYF
DNA: TGTGCCAGCAGTGAAGCTCTTCAGTTACGCGAGCAGTACTTC
D: .
J: TRBJ2-7
V: TRBV6-1
size: .

CDR3: CASSKTFMGLVGGTDTQYF
DNA: TGTGCCAGTAGTAAGACTTTTATGGGACTAGTGGGGGGCACAGATACGCAGTATTTT
D: TRBD2
J: TRBJ2-3
V: TRBV19
size: .

CDR3: CASSALTGGEVGANVLTF
DNA: TGTGCCAGCAGTGCCTTGACAGGGGGCGAAGTTGGGGCCAACGTCCTGACTTTC
D: TRBD1
J: TRBJ2-6
V: TRBV6-1
size: .

CDR3: CASSLESRALRQPQHF
DNA: TGTGCCAGCAGCTTAGAATCCAGGGCCCTTCGGCAGCCCCAGCATTTT
D: .
J: TRBJ1-5
V: TRBV7-2
size: once

CDR3: CASSQSIGGWEQYF
DNA: TGTGCCAGCAGCCAATCGATTGGGGGCTGGGAGCAGTACTTC
D: .
J: TRBJ2-7
V: TRBV16
size: .

CDR3: CASSLAGGESYEQYF
DNA: TGTGCCAGCAGCTTGGCGGGCGGGGAGAGCTACGAGCAGTACTTC
D: .
J: TRBJ2-7
V: TRBV5-6
size: .

CDR3: CAISDRVGNTIYF
DNA: TGTGCCATCAGTGACAGGGTAGGAAACACCATATATTTT
D: .
J: TRBJ1-3
V: TRBV10-3
size: .

CDR3: CASSPEGNYGYTF
DNA: TGTGCCAGCAGTCCGGAGGGTAACTATGGCTACACCTTC
D: .
J: TRBJ1-2
V: TRBV27
size: once

CDR3: CASSLGSWRETQYF
DNA: TGTGCCAGCAGCCTCGGGAGTTGGAGAGAGACCCAGTACTTC
D: .
J: TRBJ2-5
V: TRBV6-5
size: .

CDR3: CASSQGTSGAPPRTQYF
DNA: TGTGCCAGCAGCCAAGGAACTAGCGGGGCCCCGCCCCGGACGCAGTATTTT
D: TRBD2
J: TRBJ2-3
V: TRBV14
size: .

CDR3: CASSQEGRGTRPYEQYF
DNA: TGCGCCAGCAGCCAGGAAGGGCGCGGGACTCGACCCTACGAGCAGTACTTC
D: .
J: TRBJ2-7
V: TRBV4-1
size: .